Below are 3 T cell receptor beta chains sequenced from a single sample in a study of blood T cell repertoires in COVID-19 (dated by TCRdb to 2018 to 2021). To prepare the library, the immunoSEQ multiplex PCR assay was applied. TCRdb carries this immuneACCESS record with in-frame sequences only. Its versions omit some clonotypes, under half of them owing to an unresolved V gene in the studies checked, with the rest unexplained. Here the sample has about 480,000 clones; approximately 88% occur a single time. In total, the top ten clones hold 1.5% to 2% of the sample. Sequenced material: PBMCs or T cells enriched from blood (not recorded which). Receptor source: a middle-aged woman who had recovered from COVID-19.

As to this clone: Germline and junction disagree at one end, which may indicate a read error. The chain employs TRBV2 and TRBJ2-1; 8 positions match TRBD2. The CDR3 runs to 13 residues. CDR1 and CDR2 from the germline V gene are SNHLY and FYNNEI. CDR3: CASSEALAGKGLF. The DNA of the CDR3 is TGTGCCAGCAGTGAAGCTCTAGCGGGTAAAGGGCTCTTC.

This sequence joins TRBV12-3 or TRBV12-4 and TRBJ1-1, with TRBD1 as a possible D gene (5 bases). Trimming shortened V by 7 bases and J by 4 bases, and 13 bases separated the two germline ends. The CDR3 extends over 13 amino acids. Here the CDR3 DNA reads TGTGCCAGCAAGATGCAGGGTAGCACTGAAGCTTTCTTT. This sequence encodes CASKMQGSTEAFF.

The chain links TRBV3-1 (or the pseudogene TRBV3-2) to TRBJ1-1; D is unclear. Trimming took off 3 bases at V and 0 bases at J, with 14 bases between the two ends. Germline V gives CDR1 LGHDT, CDR2 YNNKEL (reference sequence). The CDR3 runs to 16 residues. CDR3 sequence: CASSHGNGRLNTEAFF. The CDR3, as DNA: TGTGCCAGCAGCCACGGTAACGGGAGGTTGAACACTGAAGCTTTCTTT.